These 26 T cell receptor beta chains originate from one sample sequenced in a study of blood T cell repertoires in COVID-19. Some clones are missing from TCRdb's copy, which holds only in-frame ones; the method was immunoSEQ multiplex PCR. This repertoire shows around 230,000 clones, around four fifths found once; its top ten account for approximately 2.5%. Sequences were obtained from peripheral blood. Source of these receptors: an older woman with active or convalescent COVID-19.

This clone was seen only once. V and J are TRBV19 and TRBJ1-2; the match to TRBD1 covers 7 bases. The junction had 8 bases not matched to a gene; V was cut back by 2 bases and J by 2 bases. Germline lookup yields CDR1 LNHDA and CDR2 SQIVND (reference sequence). The CDR3 loop spans 16 amino acids. The CDR3: CASSIIFGQANYGYTF. The CDR3 DNA reads TGTGCCAGTAGTATAATCTTCGGACAGGCCAACTATGGCTACACCTTC.

This rearrangement joins TRBV18 to TRBJ2-4, with a possible D match to TRBD2 (6 bases). The CDR3 length is 14 residues. The germline V gene encodes CDR1 KGHSH and CDR2 LQKENI. Deletions cut 3 bases from V and 2 bases from J, with 8 bases between. In DNA, the CDR3 is TGTGCCAGCTCACCTGCGGGGACCAAAAACATTCAGTACTTC. It translates to CASSPAGTKNIQYF.

This chain uses TRBV12-3 or TRBV12-4 with TRBJ2-7; D might be TRBD2 (5 bases). V lost 6 bases, J lost 5 bases, and 14 bases lay in between. The CDR3 contains 13 residues. CDR3 sequence (DNA): TGTGCCAGCAGGGCGGCCGGGGTCGACGAGCAGTACTTC. Amino acid sequence: CASRAAGVDEQYF.

The chain couples TRBV27 to TRBJ1-4; 9 bases are shared with TRBD1. The germline CDR1 and CDR2 sequences are MNHEY and SMNVEV (reference sequence). The trim removed 6 bases at V and 6 bases at J, leaving 8 bases unmatched. This CDR3 has 15 amino acids. CDR3 sequence: CASSPSDRGYEKLFF. The CDR3 region has the DNA TGTGCCAGCAGCCCATCGGACAGGGGTTATGAAAAACTGTTTTTT.

V is TRBV7-8 and J is TRBJ1-1; 9 positions match TRBD1. The CDR3 length is 15 residues. Germline V gene lookup returns CDR1 SGHVS and CDR2 FQNEAQ. V was clipped by 5 bases and J by 3 bases; unmatched bases: 7. The CDR3 sequence is CASSVRQGGYTEAFF. The CDR3 DNA reads as TGTGCCAGCAGCGTACGACAGGGGGGTTACACTGAAGCTTTCTTT.

This chain joins TRBV5-1 and TRBJ2-7; 8 bases map to TRBD1. From germline, CDR1 is SGHRS and CDR2 YFSETQ. J gave up 3 bases and V 3 bases, and 2 bases lay outside the gene matches. The CDR3 is made up of 13 amino acids. CDR3 sequence: CASSYGQGYEQYF. The CDR3 DNA reads TGCGCCAGCAGCTACGGACAGGGCTACGAGCAGTACTTC.

The chain has TRBV27 and TRBJ1-2, with a possible D match to TRBD1 (6 bases). Germline values: CDR1 MNHEY, CDR2 SMNVEV (reference sequence). The CDR3 is 14 residues long. The ends were cut back, 8 bases at V and 4 bases at J, with 17 bases in the middle. The CDR3 here is CASSPTGKTYGYTF. CDR3 DNA sequence: TGTGCCAGCTCCCCCACAGGGAAGACCTATGGCTACACCTTC.

This rearrangement joins TRBV3-1 (or the pseudogene TRBV3-2) to TRBJ1-1, with TRBD1 identical over 9 bases. V was pared by 2 bases and J by 6 bases, with 7 bases of the junction left unmatched. The CDR3 sequence is 15 residues long. Germline V CDR1 and CDR2: LGHDT, YNNKEL (reference sequence). CDR3 residues: CASSQPADRGAEAFF. Written as DNA, the CDR3 is TGTGCCAGCAGCCAACCAGCCGACAGGGGGGCTGAAGCTTTCTTT.

The chain joins TRBV10-1 to TRBJ2-4, with D unclear. This CDR3 contains 14 residues. Germline assignment: CDR1 WNHNN and CDR2 SYGVQD (reference sequence). The V and J ends lost 2 bases and 6 bases respectively, with 11 bases between them. This chain's CDR3 is CASSEERNRNIQYF. The CDR3 DNA is TGCGCCAGCAGTGAGGAGAGGAATAGAAACATTCAGTACTTC.

V usage is TRBV23-1 and J usage is TRBJ1-6, with a weak D call TRBD1 (6 bases). TRBV23-1 is noted as an ORF with a role that remains uncertain. V was clipped by 6 bases and J by 7 bases, with 22 bases between them. The CDR3 loop spans 17 amino acids. The CDR3 loop reads CASSPEAEQGRNSPLHF. The CDR3 DNA reads TGCGCCAGCAGCCCGGAAGCGGAACAGGGAAGGAATTCACCCCTCCACTTT.

The chain couples TRBV9 to TRBJ1-2, with D maybe TRBD1 (5 bases). Per germline, CDR1 SGDLS and CDR2 YYNGEE. The CDR3 spans 15 residues. V lost 0 bases and J 3 bases, leaving 12 bases between the germline ends. Here the CDR3 reads CASSVGGREDYGYTF. The CDR3 DNA sequence: TGTGCCAGCAGCGTAGGGGGCAGGGAGGACTATGGCTACACCTTC.

The chain's CDR3 is CASSHGTSGGLSSYNEQFF. In DNA form, the CDR3 reads TGTGCCAGCAGCCACGGGACTAGCGGGGGCCTGAGCTCCTACAATGAGCAGTTCTTC. The chain employs TRBV11-2 and TRBJ2-1; 14 nucleotides match TRBD2. Germline lookup yields CDR1 SGHAT and CDR2 FQNNGV. The CDR3 runs 19 residues. Unmatched junction bases numbered 9, after V lost 5 bases and J lost 0 bases.

The CDR3 sequence is CATSPPGNYGYTF. The CDR3 nucleotides are TGTGCCACCAGCCCCCCAGGGAACTATGGCTACACCTTC. This chain uses TRBV15 with TRBJ1-2; D is possibly TRBD1 (5 bases). The V gene lost 5 bases and the J gene lost 2 bases, with 9 bases spanning the gap. CDR3 length: 13 residues. CDR1 and CDR2 from the germline V gene are LNHNV and YYDKDF (reference sequence).

J is TRBJ2-1 and V is TRBV7-8; 8 bases match TRBD1. There are 16 residues in the CDR3. Germline V gene lookup returns CDR1 SGHVS and CDR2 FQNEAQ. The J segment lost 5 bases and the V segment lost 0 bases, leaving 6 bases of the junction unmatched. The CDR3 reads CASSLAPDRGHNEQFF. DNA for the CDR3: TGTGCCAGCAGCTTAGCGCCTGACAGGGGTCACAATGAGCAGTTCTTC.

The chain links TRBV27 to TRBJ2-1; 8 bases map to TRBD1. Germline V CDR1 and CDR2: MNHEY, SMNVEV (reference sequence). Trimming took 2 bases from V and 8 from J; bases not matched to a gene: 11. This CDR3 is 16 amino acids long. The CDR3 DNA follows: TGTGCCAGCAGTTTAAGTACCAGGGGGCCCTCTGATGAGCAGTTCTTC. It is translated as CASSLSTRGPSDEQFF.

This clone has just one count. The V call is TRBV15, the J call TRBJ1-2; D call uncertain. The V and J ends lost 0 bases and 8 bases respectively, with 10 bases between them. The CDR3 spans 13 residues. In germline, CDR1 is LNHNV, CDR2 YYDKDF (reference sequence). The CDR3 DNA reads as TGTGCCACCAGCAGAGATCCGGGTACGGGCTACACCTTC. Residues: CATSRDPGTGYTF.

This clone was detected many times. The chain has TRBV2 and TRBJ1-5; the D is unclear. CDR3 length equals 13 residues. Germline V gene lookup returns CDR1 SNHLY and CDR2 FYNNEI. The ends were cut back, 6 bases at V and 4 bases at J, with 10 bases in the middle. The CDR3 nucleotides are TGTGCCAGCAGCGCGAATTGGAATCAGCCCCAGCATTTT. This gives the protein CASSANWNQPQHF.

The V gene is TRBV4-2, the J gene TRBJ1-1; no clear D. Germline V gene lookup returns CDR1 LGHNA and CDR2 YNFKEQ. V was pared by 3 bases and J by 5 bases, with 19 bases between. The CDR3 has 16 residues. The CDR3 DNA reads TGTGCCAGCAGCCAGCGTAGCACTACCAGAGGGACTGAAGCTTTCTTT. It codes for CASSQRSTTRGTEAFF.

The genes are TRBV20-1 and TRBJ2-5, with D uncertain. V lost 8 bases and J lost 5, with 12 bases in between. The CDR3 runs 11 residues. The germline V gene encodes CDR1 DFQATT and CDR2 SNEGSKA (reference sequence). The CDR3 is CSTSGFETQYF. The CDR3 nucleotides read TGCAGTACCTCAGGCTTTGAGACCCAGTACTTC.

The chain couples TRBV10-3 to TRBJ2-5; perhaps TRBD2 as D (6 bases). The CDR3 totals 13 residues. Germline CDR1 is ENHRY and CDR2 is SYGVKD. Trimming removed 5 bases at V and 5 bases at J, with 12 bases between. This CDR3 reads CAISSTSAETQYF. CDR3 in DNA: TGTGCCATCAGTTCGACTAGTGCCGAGACCCAGTACTTC.

The chain is built from TRBV4-1 and TRBJ1-3; 7 nucleotides match TRBD1. The CDR3 is 16 amino acids. V lost 0 bases, J lost 4 bases, and 6 bases stayed unmatched. Germline V gives CDR1 MGHRA, CDR2 YSYEKL. The CDR3 bases are TGCGCCAGCAGCCAAGACGGCAGGGGGTCCGGAAACACCATATATTTT. Translated, it gives CASSQDGRGSGNTIYF.

This clone has only one observation. The chain is built from TRBV5-1 and TRBJ2-2, with 9 bases matching TRBD2. V shed 0 bases and J 6 bases; nucleotides not matched to a gene: 9. This CDR3 contains 17 residues. Looked up from germline, CDR1 is SGHRS and CDR2 is YFSETQ. The DNA for the CDR3 is TGCGCCAGCAGCTTGGCGTGGCGGGGGGGCCTACCCGGGGAGCTGTTTTTT. This codes for CASSLAWRGGLPGELFF. Full variable domain (remainder filled in from reference TRBV5-1 and TRBJ2-2): KAGVTQTPRYLIKTRGQQVTLSCSPISGHRSVSWYQQTPGQGLQFLFEYFSETQRNKGNFPGRFSGRQFSNSRSEMNVSTLELGDSALYLCASSLAWRGGLPGELFFGEGSRLTVL.

The CDR3, as DNA: TGCGCCAGCAGGACAGGGATTGACAATGAGCAGTTCTTC. Translated: CASRTGIDNEQFF. The V and J genes are TRBV5-1 and TRBJ2-1, with 7 nucleotides matching TRBD1. Germline lookup yields CDR1 SGHRS and CDR2 YFSETQ. The CDR3 runs to 13 residues. The junction had 4 bases not matched to a gene; V was cut back by 5 bases and J by 5 bases.

This chain connects TRBV5-1 to TRBJ1-6, with 12 nucleotides matching TRBD1. CDR1 is SGHRS and CDR2 is YFSETQ in the germline V gene. The CDR3 sequence is 15 residues long. J lost 7 bases, V lost 3 bases, and 2 bases had no gene match. The CDR3 DNA reads TGCGCCAGCAGCTATGGGACAGGGGGCAATTCACCCCTCCACTTT. Protein product: CASSYGTGGNSPLHF.

This rearrangement joins TRBV27 to TRBJ2-1; D not certain. The CDR3 has 15 amino acids. Between the trimmed V and J ends, which lost 0 bases and 0 bases, there was a span of 6 bases. Germline V gene data show CDR1 as MNHEY and CDR2 as SMNVEV (reference sequence). The CDR3 region is CASSLSSSSYNEQFF. CDR3 coding DNA: TGTGCCAGCAGTTTATCGTCGAGCTCCTACAATGAGCAGTTCTTC.

The chain has TRBV11-3 and TRBJ2-3; D might be TRBD2 (6 bases). Trimming took off 6 bases at V and 0 bases at J, with 13 bases between the two ends. This CDR3 region has 15 residues. Per the germline V gene, CDR1 is SGHNT and CDR2 is YENEEA. The CDR3 spells CASSYSGTSTDTQYF. The CDR3 coding sequence is TGTGCCAGCAGTTATAGCGGCACTAGCACAGATACGCAGTATTTT.